These T cell receptor beta chains were read from a single sample in a study of cytomegalovirus exposure and HLA in healthy donors. Clones were read by immunoSEQ multiplex PCR, and TCRdb kept only the in-frame ones, dropping some. Found here are 95,000 to 150,000 clones, roughly 60% of them singletons; the top ten hold about 9%. Sequenced sample: PBMCs. These receptors were taken from a man aged 40-50 years in good health and CMV-seropositive. CDR3s include the opening cysteine and the closing phenylalanine or tryptophan. D genes are given only for firm matches. The size entry is marked missing in some rows and otherwise reads once, few, many or a size class.

TRBJ2-1	.	TRBV7-2	.	TGTGCCAGCAGCGGACAGTTTAACTACAATGAGCAGTTCTTC	CASSGQFNYNEQFF
TRBJ2-1	.	TRBV27	TRBD2	TGTGCCAGCACCCCTAGCGGGAGGATTTCCTACAATGAGCAGTTCTTC	CASTPSGRISYNEQFF
TRBJ1-2	.	TRBV5-1	.	TGCGCCAGCAGCCCAACGTGGAGCTATGGCTACACCTTC	CASSPTWSYGYTF
TRBJ2-7	.	TRBV7-9	TRBD1	TGTGCCAGCAGCTTGGGTACAGGGGCTGGATTCCACGAGCAGTACTTC	CASSLGTGAGFHEQYF
TRBJ2-3	few	TRBV4-1	TRBD2	TGCGCCAGCAGCCAAACCAGCGGGGGGGCGGGCACAGATACGCAGTATTTT	CASSQTSGGAGTDTQYF
TRBJ2-1	few	TRBV4-1	TRBD2	TGCGCCAGCAGCCAAGGGGGACTAGCGGGATCCGCTTACAATGAGCAGTTCTTC	CASSQGGLAGSAYNEQFF
TRBJ2-2	.	TRBV10-1	TRBD2	TGCGCCAGCAGTGCTTTGACTAGCGGGGACACCGGGGAGCTGTTTTTT	CASSALTSGDTGELFF
TRBJ2-3	.	TRBV15	.	TGTGCCACCAGCAGAGATGAGGTCAGTCTTGAGTACACAGATACGCAGTATTTT	CATSRDEVSLEYTDTQYF
TRBJ2-1	.	TRBV5-1	TRBD1	TGCGCCAGCAGATACGCCGGGACAGTGACCTACAATGAGCAGTTCTTC	CASRYAGTVTYNEQFF
TRBJ1-4	once	TRBV19	.	TGTGCCAGTAGGAACCCGACAGGAGGTACGGAAAAACTGTTTTTT	CASRNPTGGTEKLFF
TRBJ1-2	.	TRBV7-8	TRBD1	TGTGCCAGCAGCTTAGACAGGGGGGACTATGGCTACACCTTC	CASSLDRGDYGYTF
TRBJ1-1	few	TRBV19	.	TGTGCCAGTAGTATGGTGGAGGGTATCGGTTTGTGGAACACTGAAGCTTTCTTT	CASSMVEGIGLWNTEAFF
TRBJ1-1	.	TRBV27	.	TGTGCCAGCAGTTTCGGGGGGAACACTGAAGCTTTCTTT	CASSFGGNTEAFF
TRBJ2-3	.	TRBV18	TRBD2	TGTGCCAGCACGGGACTAGCGGGCACAGATACGCAGTATTTT	CASTGLAGTDTQYF
TRBJ1-5	.	TRBV18	TRBD1	TGTGCCAGCTCACCGGGGGACAGCCAACGGGCCCAGCATTTT	CASSPGDSQRAQHF
TRBJ2-3	few	TRBV28	.	TGTGCCAGCAGTAAGACAGGAACAACTAGCACAGATACGCAGTATTTT	CASSKTGTTSTDTQYF
TRBJ1-2	.	TRBV6-1	.	TGTGCCAGCAGTGAAGCCAAGGGAGCGGATGGCTACACCTTC	CASSEAKGADGYTF
TRBJ2-5	few	TRBV6-1	TRBD2	TGTGCCAGCAGTGGGGGGGGTCCACAAGAGACCCAGTACTTC	CASSGGGPQETQYF
TRBJ2-7	.	TRBV5-8	.	TGTGCCAGCAGCTTGGCCCAGGGTGGGGCGGCGCAGTACTTC	CASSLAQGGAAQYF
TRBJ2-3	.	TRBV2	TRBD1	TGTGCCAGCAGTGGGACAGGGGGCTTGAGAAATACGCAGTATTTT	CASSGTGGLRNTQYF
TRBJ2-3	.	TRBV19	TRBD1	TGTGCCAGTAAGGGGACAGGGGTAGATACGCAGTATTTT	CASKGTGVDTQYF
TRBJ2-7	.	TRBV19	TRBD1	TGTGCCAGTAGTAGAGGACAGGGGTTATTGTACTTC	CASSRGQGLLYF
TRBJ2-3	.	TRBV5-4	TRBD2	TGTGCCAGCAGCTTCACTAGCGGGGGCACAGATACGCAGTATTTT	CASSFTSGGTDTQYF
TRBJ1-5	few	TRBV5-1	TRBD1	TGCGCCAGCAGCTTTACAGGGGGAAGCAATCAGCCCCAGCATTTT	CASSFTGGSNQPQHF
TRBJ1-1	.	TRBV11-2	TRBD1	TGTGCCAGCCTTACAAGCCGGACAGGGGGTACTGAAGCTTTCTTT	CASLTSRTGGTEAFF
TRBJ1-2	.	TRBV7-2	.	TGTGCCAGCAGAGATAAACAGGGCCCCGGAGATGGCTACACCTTC	CASRDKQGPGDGYTF
TRBJ1-1	.	TRBV5-4	.	TGTGCCAGCAGCGGCACCGGGACACTCAACACTGAAGCTTTCTTT	CASSGTGTLNTEAFF
TRBJ1-2	few	TRBV4-1	TRBD1	TGCGCCAGCAGCCAAGCTGGGACAGGGAAACTTGGAGGCTACACCTTC	CASSQAGTGKLGGYTF
TRBJ1-5	.	TRBV28	.	TGTGCCTCAACACCCCACAGTAGCAATCAGCCCCAGCATTTT	CASTPHSSNQPQHF
TRBJ1-2	medium-sized	TRBV2	TRBD1	TGTGCCAGCAGCGCCGTCGGGACAGATTATGGCTACACCTTC	CASSAVGTDYGYTF
TRBJ1-2	.	TRBV28	.	TGTGCCAGCACCGTCGGGGTTAACTATGGCTACACCTTC	CASTVGVNYGYTF
TRBJ2-5	.	TRBV6-5	TRBD2	TGTGCCAGCAGTTACGGCGGGAGGGTCCAAGAGACCCAGTACTTC	CASSYGGRVQETQYF
TRBJ2-2	once	TRBV5-1	TRBD1	TGCGCCAGCTGGCCGGGACAGGGGAACACCGGGGAGCTGTTTTTT	CASWPGQGNTGELFF
TRBJ2-3	.	TRBV2	.	TGTGCCAGCACAGTGGCAGATACGCAGTATTTT	CASTVADTQYF
TRBJ2-7	.	TRBV5-4	TRBD1	TGTGCCAGCAGCCGGACAGGGTGGCCATACGAGCAGTACTTC	CASSRTGWPYEQYF
TRBJ2-7	.	TRBV19	.	TGTGCCAGTAGTGGCATTGGCTCCTACGAGCAGTACTTC	CASSGIGSYEQYF
TRBJ1-5	few	TRBV18	.	TGTGCCAGCTCACCAGGTCGGCGAGGCCAGCCCCAGCATTTT	CASSPGRRGQPQHF
TRBJ2-7	.	TRBV7-6	TRBD1	TGTGCCAGCGACCGACAGGGGACCTTCCACGAGCAGTACTTC	CASDRQGTFHEQYF
TRBJ1-1	few	TRBV2	.	TGTGCCAGCATCGGGAAGAACACTGAAGCTTTCTTT	CASIGKNTEAFF
TRBJ1-1	few	TRBV28	.	TGTGCCAGCACCTCAGTGAACACTGAAGCTTTCTTT	CASTSVNTEAFF
TRBJ2-7	.	TRBV13	.	TGTGCCAGCAGCTTAGGCTTTCGCGGGGCCTACGAGCAGTACTTC	CASSLGFRGAYEQYF
TRBJ1-2	.	TRBV11-2	TRBD1	TGTGCCAGCAGCTTAGTTCAGGGGGCAGGATATGGCTACACCTTC	CASSLVQGAGYGYTF
TRBJ1-2	.	TRBV6-5	TRBD1	TGTGCCAGCAGTTCGGGACAGTCCGTCTATGGCTACACCTTC	CASSSGQSVYGYTF
TRBJ2-2	.	TRBV4-2	TRBD1	TGTGCCAGCAGCCAAGGACAGGGGGCTGGTGCCGGGGAGCTGTTTTTT	CASSQGQGAGAGELFF
TRBJ2-3	.	TRBV23-1	TRBD2	TGCGCCAGCAGTCAATTAAGTGGGAGGGCCGCGGATACGCAGTATTTT	CASSQLSGRAADTQYF
TRBJ2-1	.	TRBV9	.	TGTGCCAGCAGCGTAGGAGGGAGTCTATACAATGAGCAGTTCTTC	CASSVGGSLYNEQFF
TRBJ2-1	once	TRBV27	TRBD1	TGTGCCAGCAGTCCCTCCATTGCGGACAGGGCGCATGAGCAGTTCTTC	CASSPSIADRAHEQFF
TRBJ2-5	.	TRBV7-2	TRBD2	TGTGCCAGCAGCTTCGGGGTGGCGGGAGGGACAGAGACCCAGTACTTC	CASSFGVAGGTETQYF
TRBJ2-5	.	TRBV10-1	.	TGCGCCAGCCTAGCCAAACAAGAGACCCAGTACTTC	CASLAKQETQYF
TRBJ2-7	.	TRBV6-5	TRBD1	TGTGCCAGCAGCCAGAGCGGACAGGGAACCTACGAGCAGTACTTC	CASSQSGQGTYEQYF
TRBJ2-2	.	TRBV7-2	TRBD2	TGTGCCAGCAGCTTAGTCGGGGGGGCCAGCACCGGGGAGCTGTTTTTT	CASSLVGGASTGELFF